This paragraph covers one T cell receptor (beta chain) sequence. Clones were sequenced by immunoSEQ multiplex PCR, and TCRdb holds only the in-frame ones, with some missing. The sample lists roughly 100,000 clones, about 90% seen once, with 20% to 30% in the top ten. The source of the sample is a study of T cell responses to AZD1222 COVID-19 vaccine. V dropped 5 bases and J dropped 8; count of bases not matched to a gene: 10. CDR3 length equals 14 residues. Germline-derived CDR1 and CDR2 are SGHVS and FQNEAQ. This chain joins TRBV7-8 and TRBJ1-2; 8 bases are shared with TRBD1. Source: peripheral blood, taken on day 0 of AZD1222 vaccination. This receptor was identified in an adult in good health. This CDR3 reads CASSPYHRGEGYTF. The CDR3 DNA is TGTGCCAGCAGCCCATATCACAGGGGGGAAGGCTACACCTTC.